Included here is one T cell receptor (beta chain) sequence, with context. In the study's own analysis: Amplification with reference gene primers provided the estimates of nucleated cell counts. Only in-frame clones appear in the TCRdb table, and some are missing; sequencing was by immunoSEQ multiplex PCR. The V and J calls and clone size were taken over from that table, and D and trimming were inferred from the DNA. Among approximately 94,000 clones listed, around four fifths were seen once. These data are taken from a study of blood T cell repertoires in COVID-19. Turning to the study itself: COVID-19 samples collected from the United States, Italy and Spain covered acute and convalescent phases.

Deletions cut 1 base from V and 8 bases from J, with 8 bases between. The CDR3 loop spans 12 amino acids. Germline assignment: CDR1 PRHDT and CDR2 FYEKMQ (reference sequence). The specimen sequenced was peripheral blood. This chain joins TRBV13 and TRBJ2-5, with D hard to call. The receptor's source is a man between 70 and 80 years old with active or convalescent COVID-19. CDR3 amino acids: CASSLAQNTQYF. The CDR3 nucleotides read TGTGCCAGCAGCTTAGCCCAGAACACCCAGTACTTC.